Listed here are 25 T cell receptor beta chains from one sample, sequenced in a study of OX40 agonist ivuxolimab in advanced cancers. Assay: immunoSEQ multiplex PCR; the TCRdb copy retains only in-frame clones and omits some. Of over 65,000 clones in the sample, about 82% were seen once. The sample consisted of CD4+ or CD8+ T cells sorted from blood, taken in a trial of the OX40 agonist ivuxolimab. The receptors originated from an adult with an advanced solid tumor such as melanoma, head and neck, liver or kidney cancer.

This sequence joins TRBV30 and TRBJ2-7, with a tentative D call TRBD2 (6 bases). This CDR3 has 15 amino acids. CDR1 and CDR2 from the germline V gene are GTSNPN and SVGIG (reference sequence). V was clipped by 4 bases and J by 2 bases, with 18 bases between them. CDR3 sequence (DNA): TGTGCCTGGACCGGGGGACCCTTAGCTACCTACGAGCAGTACTTC. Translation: CAWTGGPLATYEQYF.

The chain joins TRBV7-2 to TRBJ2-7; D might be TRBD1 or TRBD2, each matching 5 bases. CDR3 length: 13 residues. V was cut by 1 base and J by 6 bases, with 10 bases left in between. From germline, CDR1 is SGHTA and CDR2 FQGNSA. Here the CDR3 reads CASSLGGFGEQYF. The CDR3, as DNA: TGTGCCAGCAGCTTAGGGGGGTTTGGCGAGCAGTACTTC. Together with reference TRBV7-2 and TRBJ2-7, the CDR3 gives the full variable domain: GAGVSQSPSNKVTEKGKDVELRCDPISGHTALYWYRQSLGQGLEFLIYFQGNSAPDKSGLPSDRFSAERTGGSVSTLTIQRTQQEDSAVYLCASSLGGFGEQYFGPGTRLTVT.

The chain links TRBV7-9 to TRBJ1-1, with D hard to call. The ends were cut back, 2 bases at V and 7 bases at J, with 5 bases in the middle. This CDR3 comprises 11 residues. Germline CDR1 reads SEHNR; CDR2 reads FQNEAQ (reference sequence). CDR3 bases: TGTGCCAGCAGCTTATGGGGTGAAGCTTTCTTT. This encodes CASSLWGEAFF.

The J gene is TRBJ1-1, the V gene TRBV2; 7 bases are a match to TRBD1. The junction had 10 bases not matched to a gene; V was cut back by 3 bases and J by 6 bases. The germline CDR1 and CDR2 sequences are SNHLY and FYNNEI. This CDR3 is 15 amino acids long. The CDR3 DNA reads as TGTGCCAGCAGTGACGGACAGGCCAGAAGCTCTGAAGCTTTCTTT. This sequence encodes CASSDGQARSSEAFF. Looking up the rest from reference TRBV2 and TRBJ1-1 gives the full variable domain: EPEVTQTPSHQVTQMGQEVILRCVPISNHLYFYWYRQILGQKVEFLVSFYNNEISEKSEIFDDQFSVERPDGSNFTLKIRSTKLEDSAMYFCASSDGQARSSEAFFGQGTRLTVV.

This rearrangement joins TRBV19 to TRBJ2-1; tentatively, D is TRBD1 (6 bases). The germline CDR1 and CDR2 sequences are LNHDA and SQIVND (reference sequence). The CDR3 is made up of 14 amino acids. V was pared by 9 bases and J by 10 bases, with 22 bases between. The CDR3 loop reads CASMPSQTGREQFF. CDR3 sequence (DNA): TGTGCCAGCATGCCATCCCAAACAGGGCGAGAGCAGTTCTTC.

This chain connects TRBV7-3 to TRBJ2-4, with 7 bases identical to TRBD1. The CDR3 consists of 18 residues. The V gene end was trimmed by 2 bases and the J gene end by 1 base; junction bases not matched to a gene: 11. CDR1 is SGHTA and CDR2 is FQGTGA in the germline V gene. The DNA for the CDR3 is TGTGCCAGCAGCTTACTACAGGGGCTGTTTGATGCCAAAAACATTCAGTACTTC. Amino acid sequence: CASSLLQGLFDAKNIQYF.

CDR3 bases: TGTGCCAGCTCACCACCGGGGGAGGACGAGCAGTACTTC. It codes for CASSPPGEDEQYF. The V and J genes are TRBV18 and TRBJ2-7; perhaps TRBD2 as D (6 bases). Trimming pared 0 bases from V and 5 bases from J, leaving 8 bases between. Looked up from germline, CDR1 is KGHSH and CDR2 is LQKENI. The CDR3 has 13 residues. Using reference TRBV18 and TRBJ2-7 for the parts outside the CDR3, the full variable domain is NAGVMQNPRHLVRRRGQEARLRCSPMKGHSHVYWYRQLPEEGLKFMVYLQKENIIDESGMPKERFSAEFPKEGPSILRIQQVVRGDSAAYFCASSPPGEDEQYFGPGTRLTVT.

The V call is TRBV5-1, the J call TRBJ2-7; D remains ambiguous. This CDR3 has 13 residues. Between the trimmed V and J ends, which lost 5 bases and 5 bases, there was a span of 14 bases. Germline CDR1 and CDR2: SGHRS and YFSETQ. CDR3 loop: CASSLGHRDEQYF. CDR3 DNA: TGCGCCAGCAGTCTCGGGCATAGGGACGAGCAGTACTTC.

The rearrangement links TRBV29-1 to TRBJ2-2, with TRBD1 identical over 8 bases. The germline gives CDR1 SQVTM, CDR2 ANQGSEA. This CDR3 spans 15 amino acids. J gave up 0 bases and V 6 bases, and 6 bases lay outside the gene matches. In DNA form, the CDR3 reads TGCAGCGTGGAACCGGACAGGGCGAACACCGGGGAGCTGTTTTTT. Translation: CSVEPDRANTGELFF.

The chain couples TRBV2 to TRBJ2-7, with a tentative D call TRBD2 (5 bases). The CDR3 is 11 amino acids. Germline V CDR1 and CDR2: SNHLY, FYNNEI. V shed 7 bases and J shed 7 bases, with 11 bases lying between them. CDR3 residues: CASKRDREQYF. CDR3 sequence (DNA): TGTGCCAGCAAACGGGATCGGGAGCAGTACTTC.

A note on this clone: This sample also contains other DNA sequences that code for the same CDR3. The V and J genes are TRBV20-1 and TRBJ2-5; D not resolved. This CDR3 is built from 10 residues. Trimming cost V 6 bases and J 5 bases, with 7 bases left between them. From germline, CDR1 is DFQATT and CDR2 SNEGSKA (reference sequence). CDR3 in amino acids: CSALGETQYF. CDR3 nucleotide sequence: TGCAGTGCCCTAGGGGAGACCCAGTACTTC.

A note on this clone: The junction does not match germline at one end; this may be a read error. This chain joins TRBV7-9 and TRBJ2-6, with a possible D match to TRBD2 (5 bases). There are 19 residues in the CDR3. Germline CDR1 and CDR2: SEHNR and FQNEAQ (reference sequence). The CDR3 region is CASSLAVGSPQSGANVLTF. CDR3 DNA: TGTGCCAGCAGCCTAGCAGTGGGGAGCCCCCAATCTGGGGCCAACGTCCTGACTTTC.

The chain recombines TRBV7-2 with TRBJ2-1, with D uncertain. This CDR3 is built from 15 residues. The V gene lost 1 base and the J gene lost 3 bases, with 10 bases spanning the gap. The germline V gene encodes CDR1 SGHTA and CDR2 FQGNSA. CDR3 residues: CASSLVAGSYNEQFF. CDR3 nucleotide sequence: TGTGCCAGCAGCTTAGTAGCTGGCAGCTACAATGAGCAGTTCTTC.

The CDR3 loop is CASSAAMGGIQYF. CDR3 bases: TGTGCCAGTAGTGCGGCGATGGGAGGCATTCAGTACTTC. The rearrangement links TRBV19 to TRBJ2-4; possible D gene TRBD2, 6 bases. Germline V CDR1 and CDR2: LNHDA, SQIVND (reference sequence). Deletions cut 5 bases from V and 9 bases from J, with 14 bases between. The CDR3 runs to 13 residues.

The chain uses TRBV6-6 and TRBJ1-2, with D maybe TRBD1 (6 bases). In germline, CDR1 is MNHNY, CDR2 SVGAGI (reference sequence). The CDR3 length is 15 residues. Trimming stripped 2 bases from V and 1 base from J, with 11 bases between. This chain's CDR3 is CASSYRGGNNYGYTF. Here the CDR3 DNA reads TGTGCCAGCAGTTACAGGGGGGGTAATAACTATGGCTACACCTTC.

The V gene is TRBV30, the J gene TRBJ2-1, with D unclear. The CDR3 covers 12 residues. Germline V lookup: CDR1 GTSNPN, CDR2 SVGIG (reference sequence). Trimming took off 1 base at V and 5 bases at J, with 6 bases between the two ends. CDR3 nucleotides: TGTGCCTGGAGTGAACGTAACAATGAGCAGTTCTTC. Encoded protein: CAWSERNNEQFF.

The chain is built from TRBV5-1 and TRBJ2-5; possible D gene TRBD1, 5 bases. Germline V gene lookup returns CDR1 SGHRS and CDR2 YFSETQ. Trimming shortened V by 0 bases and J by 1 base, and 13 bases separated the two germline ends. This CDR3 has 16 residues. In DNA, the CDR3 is TGCGCCAGCAGCTTGGGGGCAGGGAAAGGCCAAGAGACCCAGTACTTC. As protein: CASSLGAGKGQETQYF.

The CDR3 DNA reads as TGTGCCAGCAGTGCTGGGTCCGTGGTGGAAACCCAGTACTTC. Amino acid sequence: CASSAGSVVETQYF. The J gene is TRBJ2-5, the V gene TRBV2; D call uncertain. The germline CDR1 and CDR2 sequences are SNHLY and FYNNEI. The length of the CDR3 is 14 residues. Trimming stripped 4 bases from V and 8 bases from J, with 17 bases between.

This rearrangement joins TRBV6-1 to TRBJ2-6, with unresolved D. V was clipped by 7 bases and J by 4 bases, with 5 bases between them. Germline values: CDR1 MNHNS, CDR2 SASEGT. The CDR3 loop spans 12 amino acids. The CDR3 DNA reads TGTGCCAGCATGACAGGGGCCAACGTCCTGACTTTC. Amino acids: CASMTGANVLTF.

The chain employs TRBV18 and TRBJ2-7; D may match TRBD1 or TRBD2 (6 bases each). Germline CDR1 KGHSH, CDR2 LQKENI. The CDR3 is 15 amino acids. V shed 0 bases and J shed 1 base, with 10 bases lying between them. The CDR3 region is CASSPPQGRSYEQYF. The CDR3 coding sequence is TGTGCCAGCTCACCACCGCAGGGGAGGTCCTACGAGCAGTACTTC.

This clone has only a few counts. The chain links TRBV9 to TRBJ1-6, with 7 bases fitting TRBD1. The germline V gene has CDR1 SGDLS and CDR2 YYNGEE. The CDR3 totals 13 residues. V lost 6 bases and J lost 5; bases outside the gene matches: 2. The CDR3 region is CASNDRDNSPLHF. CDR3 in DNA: TGTGCCAGCAATGACAGGGATAATTCACCCCTCCACTTT.

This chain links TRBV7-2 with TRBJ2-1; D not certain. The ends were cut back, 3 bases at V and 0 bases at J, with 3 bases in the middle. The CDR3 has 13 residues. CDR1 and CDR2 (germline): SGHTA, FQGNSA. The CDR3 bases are TGTGCCAGCAGCTTCAGCTCCTACAATGAGCAGTTCTTC. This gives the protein CASSFSSYNEQFF.

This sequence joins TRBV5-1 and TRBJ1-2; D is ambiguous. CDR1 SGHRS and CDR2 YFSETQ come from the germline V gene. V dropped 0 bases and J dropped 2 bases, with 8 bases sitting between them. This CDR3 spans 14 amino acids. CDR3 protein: CASSLGWVNYGYTF. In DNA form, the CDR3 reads TGCGCCAGCAGCTTGGGATGGGTGAACTATGGCTACACCTTC.

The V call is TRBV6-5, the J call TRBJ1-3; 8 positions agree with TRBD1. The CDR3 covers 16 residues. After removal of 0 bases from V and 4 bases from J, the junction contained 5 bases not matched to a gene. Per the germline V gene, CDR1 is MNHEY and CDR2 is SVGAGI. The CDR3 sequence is CASSYSKTGGGNTIYF. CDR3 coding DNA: TGTGCCAGCAGTTACTCGAAAACAGGGGGAGGAAACACCATATATTTT.

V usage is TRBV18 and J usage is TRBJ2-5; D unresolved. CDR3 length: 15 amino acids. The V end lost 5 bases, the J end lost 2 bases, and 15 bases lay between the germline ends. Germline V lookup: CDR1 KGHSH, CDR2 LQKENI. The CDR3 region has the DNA TGTGCCAGCTCATCGATACAACAAACTCAAGAGACCCAGTACTTC. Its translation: CASSSIQQTQETQYF. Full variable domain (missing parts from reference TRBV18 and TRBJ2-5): NAGVMQNPRHLVRRRGQEARLRCSPMKGHSHVYWYRQLPEEGLKFMVYLQKENIIDESGMPKERFSAEFPKEGPSILRIQQVVRGDSAAYFCASSSIQQTQETQYFGPGTRLLVL.